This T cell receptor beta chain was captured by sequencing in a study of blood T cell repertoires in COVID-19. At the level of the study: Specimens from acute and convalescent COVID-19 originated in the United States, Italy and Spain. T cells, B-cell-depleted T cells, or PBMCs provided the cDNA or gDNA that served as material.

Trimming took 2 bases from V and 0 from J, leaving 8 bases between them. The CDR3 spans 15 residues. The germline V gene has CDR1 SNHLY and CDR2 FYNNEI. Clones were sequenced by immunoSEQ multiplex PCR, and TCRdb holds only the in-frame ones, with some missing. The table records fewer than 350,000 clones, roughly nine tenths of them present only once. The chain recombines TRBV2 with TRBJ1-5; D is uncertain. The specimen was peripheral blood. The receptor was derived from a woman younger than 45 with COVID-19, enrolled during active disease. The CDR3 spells CASSEMAPSNQPQHF. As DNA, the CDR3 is TGTGCCAGCAGTGAAATGGCACCTAGCAATCAGCCCCAGCATTTT.